These 8 T cell receptor beta chains share one sample of origin, sequenced in a study of T cell repertoires in cytomegalovirus infection. One entry per CDR3 protein, called by TCRdb with MiXCR from the reads. The sample includes roughly 150,000 distinct CDR3 sequences, over 15% of them seen just once. Sequences were obtained from CD8+ T cells from PBMCs. These receptors were collected from a human donor in good health (CMV status not recorded). Some clones in this sample may be carry-over from other donors' samples.

The table lists this clonotype with a few counts. This chain links TRBV30 with TRBJ2-7; 7 bases line up with TRBD1. V lost 2 bases to trimming and J lost 7 bases; unmatched junction nucleotides: 11. Germline-derived CDR1 and CDR2 are GTSNPN and SVGIG (reference sequence). The CDR3 runs 14 residues. Here the CDR3 DNA reads TGTGCCTGGAGTCACAGGGGCCCCGTGAGAGAGCAGTACTTC. Translating gives CAWSHRGPVREQYF.

This clonotype was seen more than once but under ten times. The genes are TRBV25-1 and TRBJ2-7; 8 bases are a match to TRBD1. Unmatched junction bases numbered 6, after V lost 2 bases and J lost 3 bases. CDR1 MGHDK and CDR2 SYGVNS come from the germline V gene. This CDR3 comprises 15 residues. Written as DNA, the CDR3 is TGTGCCAGCAGTGAAGTAGGAACAGGGGGCTACGAGCAGTACTTC. This gives the protein CASSEVGTGGYEQYF.

The chain employs TRBV7-3 and TRBJ2-3, with 11 bases that match TRBD2. V was pared by 5 bases and J by 4 bases, with 8 bases of the junction left unmatched. Looked up from germline, CDR1 is SGHTA and CDR2 is FQGTGA. CDR3 length equals 16 residues. CDR3 loop: CASSHSSGGSADTQYF. CDR3 in DNA: TGTGCCAGCAGCCATTCTAGCGGGGGGTCGGCAGATACGCAGTATTTT.

There are a few counts of this clonotype. The chain links TRBV7-8 to TRBJ2-1; TRBD2 matches 9 bases. Looked up from germline, CDR1 is SGHVS and CDR2 is FQNEAQ. V shed 10 bases, J shed 0 bases, and the junction held 10 bases outside the gene matches. This CDR3 has 16 amino acids. In DNA form, the CDR3 reads TGTGCCACGGGGCTAGCGGGACTCAGCTCCTACAATGAGCAGTTCTTC. It is translated as CATGLAGLSSYNEQFF.

The rearrangement joins TRBV9 to TRBJ2-2, with TRBD1 matching 9 bases. V lost 0 bases, J lost 4 bases, and 7 bases stayed unmatched. Per germline, CDR1 SGDLS and CDR2 YYNGEE. This CDR3 has 17 residues. In DNA, the CDR3 is TGTGCCAGCAGCGTAGACGTAGGGACAGGGTCCACCGGGGAGCTGTTTTTT. This encodes CASSVDVGTGSTGELFF.

This clonotype was counted at least ten times. The chain combines TRBV7-8 with TRBJ1-1; 9 positions match TRBD1. The V gene's germline CDR1 is SGHVS and CDR2 FQNEAQ. The length of the CDR3 is 13 residues. V trimming: 5 bases; J trimming: 5 bases; junction bases outside the gene matches: 3. The CDR3, as DNA: TGTGCCAGCAGCCCGGGACAGGGAACTGAAGCTTTCTTT. It encodes CASSPGQGTEAFF.

Only a few counts were recorded for this clonotype. The gene calls are TRBV7-2 and TRBJ1-2, with D unclear. Trimming took off 5 bases at V and 6 bases at J, with 22 bases between the two ends. Germline V gene data show CDR1 as SGHTA and CDR2 as FQGNSA. The CDR3 covers 16 residues. As DNA, the CDR3 is TGTGCCAGCAGCGTTACCGCTGGCCCATATAGGCATGGCTACACCTTC. Amino acid sequence: CASSVTAGPYRHGYTF.

The V gene is TRBV4-1, the J gene TRBJ2-5; 8 bases are shared with TRBD2. The CDR3 runs 13 residues. CDR1 is MGHRA and CDR2 is YSYEKL in the germline V gene. V lost 5 bases to trimming and J lost 3 bases; unmatched junction nucleotides: 2. CDR3 bases: TGCGCCAGCAGCGCGACTAGCGAAGAGACCCAGTACTTC. This codes for CASSATSEETQYF.